These T cell receptor beta chains were read from a single sample in a study of low-dose radiotherapy and immunotherapy resistance in tumors. TCRdb independently ran MiXCR on the reads; one entry per CDR3 protein. The data show tens of thousands of distinct CDR3 sequences, 20% to 25% seen once. Sequenced material: PBMCs, taken after low-dose radiotherapy plus immunotherapy. The receptors stem from a female donor with ovarian cancer. Both conserved end residues are part of each CDR3. D genes are given only for firm matches. For some rows the clone size is stated as once, few or many, or as a class when expanded; others skip it.

d_gene	v_gene	abundance	j_gene	CDR3aa	CDR3nt
-	TRBV5-1	-	TRBJ2-1	CASSRDGGTYNEQFF	TGCGCCAGCAGCCGCGATGGCGGGACGTACAATGAGCAGTTCTTC
TRBD2	TRBV20-1	-	TRBJ2-7	CSASLPSGGSTYEQYF	TGCAGTGCTAGTCTTCCGAGCGGGGGCTCCACCTACGAGCAGTACTTC
TRBD1	TRBV5-1	-	TRBJ2-7	CASSWGQGAHEQYF	TGCGCCAGCAGTTGGGGACAGGGGGCCCACGAGCAGTACTTC
TRBD1	TRBV3-1	many	TRBJ2-1	CASSQDHSGGNEQFF	TGTGCCAGCAGCCAAGATCATTCAGGGGGCAATGAGCAGTTCTTC
TRBD1	TRBV20-1	many	TRBJ2-5	CSAWRTGQETQYF	TGCAGTGCATGGCGGACAGGGCAGGAGACCCAGTACTTC
TRBD1	TRBV12-3/TRBV12-4	many	TRBJ2-2	CASNRGGLSTGELFF	TGTGCCAGCAACAGGGGTGGTTTGTCCACCGGGGAGCTGTTTTTT
TRBD2	TRBV6-2/TRBV6-3	many	TRBJ2-7	CASSYSPTSGRPYEQYF	TGTGCCAGCAGTTACTCCCCTACTAGCGGGAGGCCCTACGAGCAGTACTTC
TRBD2	TRBV6-2/TRBV6-3	-	TRBJ2-7	CASRGVLAAAYEQYF	TGTGCCAGCAGGGGGGTACTAGCGGCAGCCTACGAGCAGTACTTC
-	TRBV7-8	many	TRBJ2-7	CASSSTSYEQYF	TGTGCCAGCAGCTCGACTAGTTACGAGCAGTACTTC
TRBD2	TRBV6-2/TRBV6-3	-	TRBJ2-5	CASSYPSGSQETQYF	TGTGCCAGCAGTTACCCCAGCGGGAGTCAAGAGACCCAGTACTTC
-	TRBV5-1	-	TRBJ2-1	CASSPGRTPYNEQFF	TGCGCCAGCAGCCCTGGGAGGACCCCCTACAATGAGCAGTTCTTC
-	TRBV28	many	TRBJ1-1	CASSPPNTEAFF	TGTGCCAGCAGCCCCCCTAACACTGAAGCTTTCTTT
TRBD1	TRBV7-9	many	TRBJ2-3	CASSSEQGSADTQYF	TGTGCCAGCAGCTCGGAACAGGGGTCGGCAGATACGCAGTATTTT
TRBD1	TRBV5-1	-	TRBJ1-6	CASSAPGTGDSPLHF	TGCGCCAGCAGCGCCCCCGGGACAGGGGATTCACCCCTCCACTTT
-	TRBV11-3	many	TRBJ1-4	CASSLLAGTFGEKLFF	TGTGCCAGCAGCCTTCTTGCAGGGACGTTCGGTGAAAAACTGTTTTTT
-	TRBV21-1	many	TRBJ1-1	CASIDSTPEAFF	TGTGCCAGCATCGACAGTACCCCTGAAGCTTTCTTT
-	TRBV7-6	-	TRBJ2-2	CASSLSGEVTGELFF	TGTGCCAGCAGCTTATCGGGGGAGGTCACCGGGGAGCTGTTTTTT
-	TRBV2	many	TRBJ1-6	CASIGTQNSPLHF	TGTGCCAGCATCGGGACACAGAATTCACCCCTCCACTTT
-	TRBV6-2/TRBV6-3	-	TRBJ2-1	CASTNQTALYFCATSAPGGQEFF	-
-	TRBV6-1	many	TRBJ1-2	CASSDRPNYGYTF	TGTGCCAGCTCTGACAGACCTAACTATGGCTACACCTTC
-	TRBV14	few	TRBJ1-2	CASSQDGNYGYTF	TGTGCCAGCAGCCAGGACGGAAACTATGGCTACACCTTC
TRBD1	TRBV7-9	many	TRBJ1-4	CASSLVSGTGEKLFF	TGTGCCAGCAGCTTAGTATCCGGGACAGGGGAAAAACTGTTTTTT
-	TRBV5-4	-	TRBJ2-1	CASSAWGNYNEQFF	TGTGCCAGCAGCGCGTGGGGAAACTACAATGAGCAGTTCTTC
-	TRBV12-3/TRBV12-4	few	TRBJ1-2	CASSNSLYYGYTF	TGTGCCAGCAGCAATTCTCTATACTATGGCTACACCTTC
-	TRBV11-3	many	TRBJ2-7	CASSLSGTRIYEQYF	TGTGCCAGCAGCTTAAGCGGAACTAGGATCTACGAGCAGTACTTC
-	TRBV2	many	TRBJ2-2	CASGDDLVTGELFF	TGTGCCAGCGGGGATGACCTAGTGACCGGGGAGCTGTTTTTT
-	TRBV28	many	TRBJ2-1	CASSLGVRGNEQFF	TGTGCCAGCAGTTTAGGGGTAAGAGGCAATGAGCAGTTCTTC